A selection of T cell receptor beta chains follows, all from one sample in a study of cytomegalovirus exposure and HLA in healthy donors. Generated by immunoSEQ multiplex PCR, the TCRdb table keeps only in-frame clones and is missing some. Among around 120,000 clones, roughly two thirds were seen once, and the ten largest hold 1.6%. Sequencing was performed on PBMCs. Receptor source: a young man in good health and CMV-seropositive. The CDR3 runs from the conserved cysteine through the conserved F or W. Fields, in order: clone size, D gene, J gene, V gene, CDR3 protein, CDR3 DNA. A D gene is named only where the DNA matches it firmly. Expanded clones are given a class, and other clones once, few, many or no size at all.

size: .; D: .; J: TRBJ2-1; V: TRBV2; CDR3: CASSGGSQTYNEQFF; DNA: TGTGCCAGCAGTGGCGGGTCCCAAACTTACAATGAGCAGTTCTTC
size: .; D: .; J: TRBJ2-3; V: TRBV6-6; CDR3: CASSLRGDNTDTQYF; DNA: TGTGCCAGCAGTTTACGGGGGGACAACACAGATACGCAGTATTTT
size: .; D: TRBD1; J: TRBJ1-3; V: TRBV6-1; CDR3: CASSSTGGSGNTIYF; DNA: TGTGCCAGCAGTTCGACAGGGGGTTCTGGAAACACCATATATTTT
size: .; D: .; J: TRBJ2-6; V: TRBV7-3; CDR3: CASSQRSSGANVLTF; DNA: TGTGCCAGCAGCCAGCGAAGCTCTGGGGCCAACGTCCTGACTTTC
size: .; D: TRBD2; J: TRBJ2-7; V: TRBV5-6; CDR3: CASSFSSSGHYEQYF; DNA: TGTGCCAGCAGCTTTTCATCTAGCGGGCACTACGAGCAGTACTTC
size: few; D: .; J: TRBJ2-1; V: TRBV10-3; CDR3: CAISERVSSYNEQFF; DNA: TGTGCCATCAGTGAACGGGTGAGCTCCTACAATGAGCAGTTCTTC
size: .; D: TRBD2; J: TRBJ2-1; V: TRBV13; CDR3: CASSGTGTSQNEQFF; DNA: TGTGCCAGCAGCGGAACCGGGACTAGCCAAAATGAGCAGTTCTTC
size: .; D: TRBD2; J: TRBJ2-3; V: TRBV7-3; CDR3: CASSLDALAGGTDTQYF; DNA: TGTGCCAGCAGCTTAGACGCACTAGCGGGAGGAACGGATACGCAGTATTTT
size: .; D: TRBD1; J: TRBJ2-3; V: TRBV6-5; CDR3: CASSYTTGNTDTQYF; DNA: TGTGCCAGCAGTTATACGACAGGGAACACAGATACGCAGTATTTT
size: .; D: .; J: TRBJ2-7; V: TRBV10-2; CDR3: CASSESGSYEQYF; DNA: TGCGCCAGCAGTGAGTCGGGCAGCTACGAGCAGTACTTC
size: few; D: .; J: TRBJ2-7; V: TRBV6-5; CDR3: CASSTPLGVQYF; DNA: TGTGCCAGCAGTACGCCTCTAGGAGTGCAGTACTTC
size: .; D: .; J: TRBJ1-6; V: TRBV5-6; CDR3: CASSLGGPSTLHF; DNA: TGTGCCAGCAGCTTGGGAGGTCCTAGTACCCTCCACTTT
size: few; D: TRBD1; J: TRBJ1-2; V: TRBV7-2; CDR3: CASSSRDRGSYGYTF; DNA: TGTGCCAGCAGCTCCCGGGACAGGGGTTCCTATGGCTACACCTTC
size: .; D: TRBD1; J: TRBJ1-6; V: TRBV6-5; CDR3: CASSLQGQTNSPLHF; DNA: TGTGCCAGCAGTCTACAGGGACAGACCAATTCACCCCTCCACTTT
size: .; D: .; J: TRBJ2-3; V: TRBV11-3; CDR3: CASSLGLASDTQYF; DNA: TGTGCCAGCAGCTTAGGTCTAGCGTCCGATACGCAGTATTTT
size: .; D: TRBD1; J: TRBJ1-1; V: TRBV7-9; CDR3: CASSPQTGGGTEAFF; DNA: TGTGCCAGCAGCCCCCAGACAGGGGGAGGCACTGAAGCTTTCTTT
size: few; D: TRBD2; J: TRBJ2-5; V: TRBV5-5; CDR3: CASSTVPAGVQKETQYF; DNA: TGTGCCAGCAGCACAGTCCCGGCGGGGGTACAAAAAGAGACCCAGTACTTC
size: .; D: TRBD1; J: TRBJ2-3; V: TRBV5-1; CDR3: CASRAGTGPPDTQYF; DNA: TGCGCCAGCAGGGCCGGGACAGGGCCGCCAGATACGCAGTATTTT
size: .; D: TRBD1; J: TRBJ1-5; V: TRBV19; CDR3: CASSKTGGGEPQHF; DNA: TGTGCCAGTAGTAAGACAGGGGGTGGTGAGCCCCAGCATTTT
size: .; D: .; J: TRBJ2-7; V: TRBV6-4; CDR3: CAHKGGALSYEQYF; DNA: TGTGCCCATAAGGGGGGGGCACTATCCTACGAGCAGTACTTC
size: .; D: .; J: TRBJ2-7; V: TRBV5-6; CDR3: CASSEENYEQYF; DNA: TGTGCCAGCAGCGAGGAAAACTACGAGCAGTACTTC
size: .; D: TRBD1; J: TRBJ1-3; V: TRBV7-8; CDR3: CASSLLGQTQLATGNTIYF; DNA: TGTGCCAGCAGCTTACTGGGACAGACCCAATTGGCCACTGGAAACACCATATATTTT
size: .; D: .; J: TRBJ2-7; V: TRBV21-1; CDR3: CASSKSGSYEQYF; DNA: TGTGCCAGCAGCAAAAGCGGATCCTACGAGCAGTACTTC